This TCR beta chain comes out of a study of control samples from healthy donors and cancer patients. Produced via immunoSEQ multiplex PCR; TCRdb's table is partial and in-frame only. The sample has approximately 100,000 clones, 85% seen once; the top ten hold approximately 2.1%. Germline values: CDR1 LGHDT, CDR2 YNNKEL (reference sequence). This CDR3 comprises 14 residues. Between the trimmed V and J ends, which lost 6 bases and 1 base, there was a span of 12 bases. This chain uses TRBV3-1 (or the pseudogene TRBV3-2) with TRBJ1-1; D is possibly TRBD1 (6 bases). This clonotype originated in a woman aged 40 to 49 in good health. Specimen: blood. The CDR3 reads CASRPKTGNTEAFF. Here the CDR3 DNA reads TGTGCCAGCAGACCTAAGACAGGGAACACTGAAGCTTTCTTT.